This TCR beta chain was obtained from a study of T cell clonotyping in hematopoietic cell transplantation. Overall study context: Pretransplant recipient samples were taken after cytoreduction. Study-wide results and caveats: Few recipient clonotypes overlapped donors; over 95% were de novo at given depth. After transplant, recipient diversity fell while pathologically expanded clonotypes grew through day 180.

The time point is: recipient sample about 28 days before transplant, after cytoreduction. Between the trimmed V and J ends, which lost 0 bases and 2 bases, there was a span of 14 bases. From germline, CDR1 is MGHRA and CDR2 YSYEKL. The CDR3 has 17 amino acids. Turning to this clone: The target antigen is unknown.

Sequencing used immunoSEQ multiplex PCR; TCRdb keeps in-frame clones, though not all of them. There are more than 20,000 clones in the sample; more than 65% occur only once, and 24% lies in the top ten. The sample consisted of peripheral blood mononuclear cells, taken before stem cell transplant. The chain couples TRBV4-1 to TRBJ1-5, with a weak D call TRBD1 (5 bases). The TCR originated in a woman aged 60 to 75 with acute myeloid leukemia. Some clones in this sample may be carry-over from other donors' samples. The CDR3 nucleotides read TGCGCCAGCAGCCAAGATCCGGGACTCGGGGGCAATCAGCCCCAGCATTTT. This translates into CASSQDPGLGGNQPQHF.